The 32 T cell receptor beta chains reported below all come from one sample, sequenced in a study of OX40 agonist ivuxolimab in advanced cancers. Assay: immunoSEQ multiplex PCR; the TCRdb copy retains only in-frame clones and omits some. The table shows some 20,000 clones, with approximately 87% occurring only once. This specimen was CD4+ or CD8+ T cells sorted from blood, taken in a trial of the OX40 agonist ivuxolimab. Source of these receptors: an adult with an advanced solid tumor such as melanoma, head and neck, liver or kidney cancer.

The chain is built from TRBV28 and TRBJ2-1, with 9 positions matching TRBD1. Germline-derived CDR1 and CDR2 are MDHEN and SYDVKM. The CDR3 is 15 residues long. Trimming took 1 base from V and 9 from J; bases not matched to a gene: 7. The CDR3, as DNA: TGTGCCAGCAGTTTATTAACCCCGACAGGGGGTGAGCAGTTCTTC. Encoded protein: CASSLLTPTGGEQFF. The whole variable domain, filled in from reference TRBV28 and TRBJ2-1, reads DVKVTQSSRYLVKRTGEKVFLECVQDMDHENMFWYRQDPGLGLRLIYFSYDVKMKEKGDIPEGYSVSREKKERFSLILESASTNQTSMYLCASSLLTPTGGEQFFGPGTRLTVL.

V usage is TRBV13 and J usage is TRBJ1-2; tentatively, D is TRBD1 (6 bases). The CDR3 extends over 14 amino acids. V was trimmed by 5 bases and J by 4 bases, leaving 14 bases between them. CDR1 is PRHDT and CDR2 is FYEKMQ in the germline V gene (reference sequence). CDR3 residues: CASSVGNRAYGYTF. DNA for the CDR3: TGTGCCAGCAGCGTCGGAAACAGGGCCTATGGCTACACCTTC.

The V gene is TRBV25-1, the J gene TRBJ2-1; TRBD2 matches 11 bases. V shed 3 bases and J 13 bases; nucleotides not matched to a gene: 8. The CDR3 has 14 amino acids. Germline V gene sequence: CDR1 MGHDK, CDR2 SYGVNS. The CDR3 protein is CASSEPGTSGLQFF. The DNA for the CDR3 is TGTGCCAGCAGTGAGCCCGGGACTAGCGGCTTACAGTTCTTC.

V usage is TRBV13 and J usage is TRBJ2-3; 14 nucleotides match TRBD2. The ends lost 11 bases at V and 4 bases at J; junction bases unmatched: 8. This CDR3 has 15 amino acids. Per the germline V gene, CDR1 is PRHDT and CDR2 is FYEKMQ (reference sequence). The DNA of the CDR3 is TGTGCCGGAGCCACGGGACTAGCGGGAGCAGATACGCAGTATTTT. Translation: CAGATGLAGADTQYF.

This chain joins TRBV5-6 and TRBJ1-6; D ambiguous. Germline V CDR1 and CDR2: SGHDT, YYEEEE. V was pared by 0 bases and J by 12 bases, with 10 bases between. The CDR3 is made up of 13 amino acids. The CDR3 coding sequence is TGTGCCAGCAGCTTGGTGAGAAGTGGACCCCTCCACTTT. It yields the protein CASSLVRSGPLHF.

This chain joins TRBV7-8 and TRBJ2-7; 10 nucleotides agree with TRBD1. Germline CDR1 SGHVS, CDR2 FQNEAQ. J gave up 6 bases and V 4 bases, and 6 bases lay outside the gene matches. There are 14 residues in the CDR3. CDR3 sequence (DNA): TGTGCCAGCAGCTCCGGGACAGGGGAGGCCGAGCAGTACTTC. The encoded protein is CASSSGTGEAEQYF.

The chain couples TRBV25-1 to TRBJ2-1; D possibly corresponds to TRBD2 (6 bases). V lost 1 base and J 5 bases, leaving 15 bases between the germline ends. This CDR3 is 16 amino acids long. CDR1 and CDR2 from the germline V gene are MGHDK and SYGVNS. As DNA, the CDR3 is TGTGCCAGCAGTGAATCTGGAGGGGCCGAGGACAATGAGCAGTTCTTC. This gives the protein CASSESGGAEDNEQFF.

This clone was picked up many times. The CDR3 loop is CASSVGTVYEQYF. Written as DNA, the CDR3 is TGTGCCAGCTCAGTCGGGACAGTTTACGAGCAGTACTTC. V gene TRBV27 combines with J gene TRBJ2-7; TRBD1 matches 7 bases. CDR3 size: 13 residues. Germline CDR1 reads MNHEY; CDR2 reads SMNVEV (reference sequence). V lost 8 bases to trimming and J lost 4 bases; unmatched junction nucleotides: 8.

This clone has just one count. The chain joins TRBV15 to TRBJ2-1; tentatively, D is TRBD2 (6 bases). V lost 3 bases and J lost 7, with 16 bases in between. The CDR3 runs to 15 residues. Germline loops: CDR1 LNHNV, CDR2 YYDKDF (reference sequence). The CDR3 bases are TGTGCCACCAGCAGCCTAACGGGAGTTCGGAATGAGCAGTTCTTC. It is translated as CATSSLTGVRNEQFF.

The rearrangement links TRBV5-6 to TRBJ2-3; tentatively, D is TRBD1 or TRBD2 (5 bases each). Germline V gene data show CDR1 as SGHDT and CDR2 as YYEEEE. The CDR3 is 18 residues long. The V end was cut by 3 bases, the J end by 0 bases, with 20 bases between. The CDR3: CASSYWVVGVTSTDTQYF. The CDR3 DNA reads as TGTGCCAGCAGCTATTGGGTTGTGGGGGTCACTAGCACAGATACGCAGTATTTT.

CDR3 protein: CASSVGHPNSPLHF. CDR3 nucleotide sequence: TGTGCCAGCAGCGTGGGGCACCCTAATTCACCCCTCCACTTT. The chain couples TRBV9 to TRBJ1-6; a possible D gene is TRBD1 (5 bases). V dropped 2 bases and J dropped 6 bases, with 9 bases sitting between them. The CDR3 has 14 amino acids. Germline CDR1 SGDLS, CDR2 YYNGEE.

This clone has just a few counts. The chain couples TRBV19 to TRBJ2-5; D might be TRBD1 (6 bases). The germline V gene has CDR1 LNHDA and CDR2 SQIVND (reference sequence). The CDR3 length is 14 residues. With 0 bases removed from V and 6 bases from J, the gap between germline ends came to 11 bases. CDR3 region: CASSIDRDTQTQYF. CDR3 nucleotides: TGTGCCAGTAGTATAGACCGGGACACACAGACCCAGTACTTC. Using reference TRBV19 and TRBJ2-5 for the parts outside the CDR3, the full variable domain is DGGITQSPKYLFRKEGQNVTLSCEQNLNHDAMYWYRQDPGQGLRLIYYSQIVNDFQKGDIAEGYSVSREKKESFPLTVTSAQKNPTAFYLCASSIDRDTQTQYFGPGTRLLVL.

The chain carries TRBV4-1 and TRBJ2-7; TRBD1 is a possible D gene (5 bases). CDR1 is MGHRA and CDR2 is YSYEKL in the germline V gene. V lost 0 bases to trimming and J lost 4 bases, with 13 bases between them. This CDR3 spans 15 amino acids. The CDR3 nucleotides read TGCGCCAGCAGCCAAGATCTACAGGAGCCTTACGAGCAGTACTTC. Amino acids: CASSQDLQEPYEQYF.

The genes are TRBV28 and TRBJ2-3; D is undetermined. Germline V gene data show CDR1 as MDHEN and CDR2 as SYDVKM. This CDR3 has 14 amino acids. The ends were cut back, 2 bases at V and 0 bases at J, with 6 bases in the middle. In nucleotides, the CDR3 is TGTGCCAGCAGTTTACGGATAAGCACAGATACGCAGTATTTT. Translating gives CASSLRISTDTQYF.

The chain employs TRBV9 and TRBJ1-1; unclear D gene. The germline CDR1 and CDR2 sequences are SGDLS and YYNGEE. Trimming took off 2 bases at V and 1 base at J, with 6 bases between the two ends. This CDR3 region has 13 residues. The CDR3 loop reads CASSVPPNTEAFF. The DNA of the CDR3 is TGTGCCAGCAGCGTTCCCCCGAACACTGAAGCTTTCTTT.

The V call is TRBV28, the J call TRBJ1-2, with D uncertain. The CDR3 sequence is 14 residues long. Trimming took off 5 bases at V and 9 bases at J, with 19 bases between the two ends. Germline V gene lookup returns CDR1 MDHEN and CDR2 SYDVKM. This CDR3 is CASSLGRTGSRYTF. The CDR3 DNA sequence: TGTGCCAGCAGTCTAGGTCGCACGGGATCCCGCTACACCTTC.

This clone was seen just once. This rearrangement joins TRBV4-3 to TRBJ2-7, with D possibly matching TRBD1 (6 bases). The CDR3 length is 15 residues. The V and J ends lost 5 bases and 4 bases respectively, with 18 bases between them. Germline assignment: CDR1 LGHNA and CDR2 YSLEER. The CDR3 DNA reads TGCGCCAGCAGCTTTGGGCGGGCAGGGGCTTACGAGCAGTACTTC. Translated: CASSFGRAGAYEQYF.

The chain links TRBV7-2 to TRBJ2-1, with a tentative D call TRBD2 (7 bases). The CDR3 consists of 14 residues. The germline CDR1 and CDR2 sequences are SGHTA and FQGNSA. Trimming cost V 1 base and J 8 bases, with 12 bases left between them. CDR3 bases: TGTGCCAGCAGCTTAGATACAGGGAGGGATGAGCAGTTCTTC. It encodes CASSLDTGRDEQFF.

The V call is TRBV4-3, the J call TRBJ1-1; D gene ambiguous. Looked up from germline, CDR1 is LGHNA and CDR2 is YSLEER. The V end was cut by 0 bases, the J end by 1 base, with 3 bases between. There are 13 residues in the CDR3. Here the CDR3 DNA reads TGCGCCAGCAGCCAAGATCGGAACACTGAAGCTTTCTTT. This encodes CASSQDRNTEAFF.

The chain couples TRBV9 to TRBJ2-7; D ambiguous. Germline V gene data show CDR1 as SGDLS and CDR2 as YYNGEE. CDR3 size: 14 residues. V was clipped by 0 bases and J by 2 bases, with 9 bases between them. The chain's CDR3 is CASSVAPDTYEQYF. The CDR3 nucleotides are TGTGCCAGCAGCGTAGCGCCAGATACCTACGAGCAGTACTTC.

The CDR3, as DNA: TGTGCCAGTAGTTGGGGGACACCCTACGAGCAGTACTTC. Its translation is CASSWGTPYEQYF. The genes are TRBV19 and TRBJ2-7; a possible D gene is TRBD1 (6 bases). This CDR3 spans 13 amino acids. Germline CDR1 is LNHDA and CDR2 is SQIVND (reference sequence). The V end was cut by 5 bases, the J end by 2 bases, with 10 bases between.

This chain connects TRBV28 to TRBJ1-2, with TRBD1 identical over 7 bases. This CDR3 is built from 16 residues. Germline values: CDR1 MDHEN, CDR2 SYDVKM. V lost 6 bases to trimming and J lost 0 bases; unmatched junction nucleotides: 10. CDR3 sequence: CASSRDSDTTNYGYTF. The CDR3 DNA reads TGTGCCAGCAGCCGGGACAGTGATACCACTAACTATGGCTACACCTTC.

This clone was detected once. The chain carries TRBV29-1 and TRBJ2-3; 10 bases are a match to TRBD2. CDR1 is SQVTM, CDR2 ANQGSEA, per germline. The ends lost 0 bases at V and 0 bases at J; junction bases unmatched: 9. This CDR3 comprises 18 residues. CDR3: CSVEDLPTSGDSTDTQYF. The CDR3 DNA reads TGCAGCGTTGAAGATCTACCCACTAGCGGGGATAGCACAGATACGCAGTATTTT.

The V gene is TRBV28, the J gene TRBJ1-2; D is unresolved. CDR1 is MDHEN, CDR2 SYDVKM, per germline. CDR3 size: 12 residues. V lost 5 bases, J lost 6 bases, and 10 bases lay in between. The CDR3 sequence: CASSPRGDGYTF. The DNA of the CDR3 is TGTGCCAGCAGTCCCCGTGGGGATGGCTACACCTTC.

The chain joins TRBV19 to TRBJ2-7; D gene ambiguous. The CDR3 length is 13 residues. The ends were cut back, 3 bases at V and 1 base at J, with 7 bases in the middle. Germline V gives CDR1 LNHDA, CDR2 SQIVND (reference sequence). The CDR3 DNA reads as TGTGCCAGTAGTATCGGTGGGTCCTACGAGCAGTACTTC. Residues: CASSIGGSYEQYF.

The chain employs TRBV2 and TRBJ2-3, with 10 bases that match TRBD1. V lost 7 bases and J lost 1; bases outside the gene matches: 2. The CDR3 covers 14 residues. Per the germline V gene, CDR1 is SNHLY and CDR2 is FYNNEI. DNA of the CDR3: TGTGCCAGCACCGGGACAGGGGGCACAGATACGCAGTATTTT. Translation gives CASTGTGGTDTQYF.

J is TRBJ2-7 and V is TRBV2, with TRBD2 as a possible D gene (6 bases). Germline CDR1 SNHLY, CDR2 FYNNEI. The CDR3 extends over 14 amino acids. V lost 1 base and J 7 bases, leaving 14 bases between the germline ends. The CDR3 loop is CASSEGSGRGEQYF. In DNA, the CDR3 is TGTGCCAGCAGTGAAGGAAGCGGTCGGGGGGAGCAGTACTTC. Supplemented by reference TRBV2 and TRBJ2-7, the full variable domain reads EPEVTQTPSHQVTQMGQEVILRCVPISNHLYFYWYRQILGQKVEFLVSFYNNEISEKSEIFDDQFSVERPDGSNFTLKIRSTKLEDSAMYFCASSEGSGRGEQYFGPGTRLTVT.

Sample share makes this clone medium-sized. The CDR3 region has the DNA TGTGCCAGCAGGATCGACAGGGTCCCTTCGGATGGCTACACCTTC. The encoded protein is CASRIDRVPSDGYTF. The chain carries TRBV28 and TRBJ1-2; 7 nucleotides match TRBD1. This CDR3 is 15 amino acids long. Germline trimming cut 6 bases from V and 6 bases from J; bases unmatched to any gene: 13. CDR1 and CDR2 from the germline V gene are MDHEN and SYDVKM.

The V gene is TRBV5-5, the J gene TRBJ2-7; 7 bases fit TRBD2. CDR3 length: 14 amino acids. V lost 5 bases, J lost 1 base, and 6 bases stayed unmatched. CDR1 is SGHKS and CDR2 is YYEKEE in the germline V gene (reference sequence). The CDR3 region is CASREPGGSYEQYF. The DNA for the CDR3 is TGTGCCAGCAGGGAACCGGGAGGATCCTACGAGCAGTACTTC.

As for this clone: The junction departs from germline at one end; a sequencing error may be responsible. The chain recombines TRBV11-2 with TRBJ2-3; TRBD2 matches 9 bases. CDR3 size: 16 residues. Per the germline V gene, CDR1 is SGHAT and CDR2 is FQNNGV. CDR3 amino acids: CASSPSSSGTVDTQYF. DNA of the CDR3: TGCGCCAGCAGCCCCTCCTCTAGCGGGACCGTAGATACGCAGTATTTT.

The V and J genes are TRBV7-9 and TRBJ1-1; 7 nucleotides match TRBD1. The CDR3 has 14 residues. Germline CDR1 is SEHNR and CDR2 is FQNEAQ (reference sequence). J gave up 4 bases and V 5 bases, and 7 bases lay outside the gene matches. Written as DNA, the CDR3 is TGTGCCAGCAGCGCGACAGGGAGGAGCACTGAAGCTTTCTTT. As protein: CASSATGRSTEAFF.

The rearrangement links TRBV29-1 to TRBJ2-1, with D perhaps TRBD2 (6 bases). The CDR3 has 12 residues. V was trimmed by 8 bases and J by 6 bases, leaving 14 bases between them. The germline gives CDR1 SQVTM, CDR2 ANQGSEA. This CDR3 reads CSSRDSPNEQFF. As DNA, the CDR3 is TGCAGCTCTCGGGACTCCCCCAATGAGCAGTTCTTC.